The 24 T cell receptor beta chains given below trace back to one sample, sequenced in a study of T cells in Graves' hyperthyroidism and ophthalmopathy. RNA transcripts were the template for amplifying TCR beta CDR3 regions. First-round RT-PCR targeting the TCR CDR3 was performed with the HTBI primer set. TCRdb ran MiXCR on the multiplex PCR reads and lists one entry per CDR3 protein. The table has fewer than 110,000 distinct CDR3 sequences, approximately 15% seen once. Sequencing used blood. All receptors come from a woman aged 50 to 60 with Graves' hyperthyroidism.

This clonotype has at least ten counts. The V and J genes are TRBV20-1 and TRBJ1-5; D is ambiguous. Trimming left V 3 bases short and J 4 bases short, with 7 bases between. The CDR3 sequence is 12 residues long. CDR1 and CDR2 from the germline V gene are DFQATT and SNEGSKA (reference sequence). CDR3 residues: CSARDYNQPQHF. DNA of the CDR3: TGCAGTGCTAGGGATTATAATCAGCCCCAGCATTTT.

In this sample, this clonotype turned up many times. V gene TRBV3-1 combines with J gene TRBJ1-4, with 11 bases lining up with TRBD1. The CDR3 spans 14 residues. Germline trimming cut 5 bases from V and 8 bases from J; bases unmatched to any gene: 4. Germline CDR1 is LGHDT and CDR2 is YNNKEL (reference sequence). CDR3 residues: CASSSGTGGEKLFF. CDR3 nucleotides: TGTGCCAGCAGCTCCGGGACAGGGGGGGAAAAACTGTTTTTT.

The chain combines TRBV2 with TRBJ2-7, with 13 bases fitting TRBD2. The J segment lost 2 bases and the V segment lost 5 bases, leaving 3 bases of the junction unmatched. Looked up from germline, CDR1 is SNHLY and CDR2 is FYNNEI. CDR3 length equals 15 residues. Here the CDR3 reads CASSQTSGGTYEQYF. In DNA form, the CDR3 reads TGTGCCAGCAGTCAGACTAGCGGGGGGACCTACGAGCAGTACTTC.

In its sample, this clonotype was seen many times. The rearrangement uses TRBV16 and TRBJ2-5; 10 nucleotides match TRBD2. The junction had 3 bases not matched to a gene; V was cut back by 4 bases and J by 4 bases. The CDR3 runs to 14 residues. Germline V gene data show CDR1 as KGHSY and CDR2 as FQNENV. CDR3 nucleotide sequence: TGTGCCAGCAGCCTCCGACTAGCGGGAGAGACCCAGTACTTC. It codes for CASSLRLAGETQYF. Full variable domain (remainder filled in from reference TRBV16 and TRBJ2-5): GEEVAQTPKHLVRGEGQKAKLYCAPIKGHSYVFWYQQVLKNEFKFLISFQNENVFDETGMPKERFSAKCLPNSPCSLEIQATKLEDSAVYFCASSLRLAGETQYFGPGTRLLVL.

The rearrangement links TRBV4-1 to TRBJ2-1, with a tentative D call TRBD1 (7 bases). The J call may not be correct, given that the DNA end is closer to TRBJ2-7. The CDR3 totals 15 residues. The germline V gene encodes CDR1 MGHRA and CDR2 YSYEKL. The CDR3 DNA sequence: TGCGCCAGCAGCCAAGGCGGGACAGACTACAATGAGCAGTACTTC. It encodes CASSQGGTDYNEQYF.

This clonotype came up many times. This chain connects TRBV19 to TRBJ2-5; 10 nucleotides line up with TRBD2. The CDR3 sequence is 18 residues long. Trimming removed 1 base from V and 4 bases from J; junction bases left unmatched: 12. Germline V gene lookup returns CDR1 LNHDA and CDR2 SQIVND (reference sequence). CDR3 coding DNA: TGTGCCAGTAGTATAGTCGGAGACCTAGCGGGAGCCCCAGAGACCCAGTACTTC. Translated: CASSIVGDLAGAPETQYF.

There are many counts of this clonotype. The chain carries TRBV20-1 and TRBJ2-6; D call uncertain. The V gene's germline CDR1 is DFQATT and CDR2 SNEGSKA (reference sequence). CDR3 size: 16 residues. The germline V and J ends were trimmed by 4 bases and 0 bases, with 13 bases remaining between them. CDR3 DNA sequence: TGCAGTGCTAAAGAAGCCCTCATCTCTGGGGCCAACGTCCTGACTTTC. Its protein is CSAKEALISGANVLTF.

This clonotype ranks as medium-sized (0.01 to 0.1%). The chain employs TRBV5-6 and TRBJ2-1; TRBD2 matches 10 bases. With 4 bases clipped from V and 9 bases from J, the junction kept 4 bases outside the gene matches. The CDR3 runs 13 residues. Germline V gene data show CDR1 as SGHDT and CDR2 as YYEEEE. The DNA of the CDR3 is TGTGCCAGCAGCATGCTAGCGGGAGCTGAGCAGTTCTTC. Its translation is CASSMLAGAEQFF.

This clonotype was seen at least ten times. The rearrangement joins TRBV20-1 to TRBJ1-1; D is ambiguous. The CDR3 is 14 amino acids. Germline V gene lookup returns CDR1 DFQATT and CDR2 SNEGSKA (reference sequence). Trimming removed 6 bases at V and 7 bases at J, with 21 bases between. Here the CDR3 reads CSALSARGTVEAFF. For the CDR3, the DNA is TGCAGTGCCCTTTCCGCACGGGGAACTGTTGAAGCTTTCTTT.

The chain couples TRBV12-3 or TRBV12-4 to TRBJ2-3; 11 nucleotides match TRBD2. The CDR3 has 20 amino acids. The junction had 17 bases not matched to a gene; V was cut back by 6 bases and J by 0 bases. CDR3 nucleotides: TGTGCCAGCAGCAGAAGTCCATTCTCGGCTAGCGGGAGGAGCACAGATACGCAGTATTTT. Protein product: CASSRSPFSASGRSTDTQYF.

In this sample, this clonotype turned up many times. V is TRBV28 and J is TRBJ1-1; 8 bases map to TRBD1. After removal of 6 bases from V and 10 bases from J, the junction contained 10 bases not matched to a gene. Germline CDR1 MDHEN, CDR2 SYDVKM. This CDR3 has 13 amino acids. The CDR3 is CASSPSTGVRAFF. In DNA, the CDR3 is TGTGCCAGCAGCCCCTCGACAGGGGTGCGAGCTTTCTTT.

V and J are TRBV28 and TRBJ2-1; D possibly corresponds to TRBD1 (5 bases). CDR3 length: 15 residues. V lost 3 bases, J lost 0 bases, and 9 bases lay in between. Per germline, CDR1 MDHEN and CDR2 SYDVKM. The CDR3 is CASSLQGFSYNEQFF. DNA for the CDR3: TGTGCCAGCAGTTTGCAGGGATTCTCCTACAATGAGCAGTTCTTC.

This clonotype has ten or more counts. The chain joins TRBV28 to TRBJ2-2; D might be TRBD1 (5 bases). CDR1 and CDR2 (germline): MDHEN, SYDVKM. Trimming stripped 3 bases from V and 5 bases from J, with 10 bases between. This CDR3 is built from 14 residues. CDR3 residues: CASSFPTDTGELFF. The CDR3 DNA follows: TGTGCCAGCAGTTTCCCGACAGATACCGGGGAGCTGTTTTTT.

Worth noting for this clonotype: A read error may produce the germline difference seen at one junction end. V and J are TRBV28 and TRBJ2-2; 16 bases map to TRBD2. The CDR3 extends over 18 amino acids. Germline V gives CDR1 MDHEN, CDR2 SYDVKM. DNA for the CDR3: TGTGCCAGCAGTGGGACTAGCGGGAGGGCCTTAAACACCGGAGAGCTGTTTTTT. Translating gives CASSGTSGRALNTGELFF.

The table lists this clonotype with many counts. V and J are TRBV7-2 and TRBJ2-4; D call uncertain. V was shortened by 4 bases and J by 5 bases, with 9 bases between the two germline ends. There are 13 residues in the CDR3. Germline V gene sequence: CDR1 SGHTA, CDR2 FQGNSA. CDR3 region: CASSSRSQNIQYF. In nucleotides, the CDR3 is TGTGCCAGCAGCTCGAGGTCACAAAACATTCAGTACTTC. Combining the CDR3 with reference TRBV7-2 and TRBJ2-4 gives the whole variable domain GAGVSQSPSNKVTEKGKDVELRCDPISGHTALYWYRQSLGQGLEFLIYFQGNSAPDKSGLPSDRFSAERTGGSVSTLTIQRTQQEDSAVYLCASSSRSQNIQYFGAGTRLSVL.

In its sample, this clonotype was seen many times. The chain is built from TRBV6-1 and TRBJ2-1; 11 bases line up with TRBD2. The length of the CDR3 is 14 residues. Per the germline V gene, CDR1 is MNHNS and CDR2 is SASEGT. V lost 6 bases, J lost 8 bases, and 6 bases stayed unmatched. DNA of the CDR3: TGTGCCAGCAGAATAGCGGGAGGGAGGGATGAGCAGTTCTTC. Protein sequence: CASRIAGGRDEQFF.

The CDR3 region is CSAPGTGTSGRARRSYNEQFF. The CDR3 DNA reads as TGCAGTGCCCCCGGGACCGGGACTAGCGGGAGGGCTCGTCGCTCCTACAATGAGCAGTTCTTC. The rearrangement uses TRBV20-1 and TRBJ2-1; 16 bases align to TRBD2. Germline-derived CDR1 and CDR2 are DFQATT and SNEGSKA (reference sequence). J was trimmed by 0 bases and V by 6 bases; bases with no gene match: 17. This CDR3 has 21 amino acids.

There are many counts of this clonotype. The chain is built from TRBV7-8 and TRBJ1-5; D uncertain. Trimming removed 7 bases at V and 1 base at J, with 14 bases between. From germline, CDR1 is SGHVS and CDR2 FQNEAQ. The CDR3 has 15 amino acids. The CDR3 here is CASTSRGRSNQPQHF. DNA of the CDR3: TGTGCCAGCACCTCCCGAGGACGGAGCAATCAGCCCCAGCATTTT.

Ten or more counts support this clonotype. The CDR3 bases are TGTGCCAGCAGCCCCCCCCGTAGCCTGAACACCGGGGAGCTGTTTTTT. This codes for CASSPPRSLNTGELFF. The chain carries TRBV7-9 and TRBJ2-2; unclear D gene. The CDR3 is 16 amino acids. Germline V gene data show CDR1 as SEHNR and CDR2 as FQNEAQ (reference sequence). V was shortened by 5 bases and J by 1 base, with 14 bases between the two germline ends.

This clonotype was observed at least ten times. The chain carries TRBV20-1 and TRBJ2-2, with D hard to call. The germline gives CDR1 DFQATT, CDR2 SNEGSKA (reference sequence). The CDR3 contains 14 residues. Trimming pared 0 bases from V and 0 bases from J, leaving 5 bases between. CDR3 DNA: TGCAGTGCTAGAGATTTCGCGAACACCGGGGAGCTGTTTTTT. This encodes CSARDFANTGELFF.

This clonotype was found many times. CDR3 coding DNA: TGCAGCGTCCCGGGACAGGTCTCCTACGAGCAGTACTTC. It encodes CSVPGQVSYEQYF. This chain joins TRBV29-1 and TRBJ2-7, with TRBD1 matching 8 bases. The germline gives CDR1 SQVTM, CDR2 ANQGSEA. The CDR3 sequence is 13 residues long. V was clipped by 6 bases and J by 0 bases; unmatched bases: 4.

This clonotype was observed a single time. The chain is built from TRBV7-2 and TRBJ2-3; 8 bases fit TRBD2. The CDR3 covers 16 residues. Germline CDR1 and CDR2: SGHTA and FQGNSA. The trim removed 5 bases at V and 4 bases at J, leaving 11 bases unmatched. DNA of the CDR3: TGTGCCAGCAGCCGTACCCCGGTAGCGGGATCAGATACGCAGTATTTT. Translated: CASSRTPVAGSDTQYF.

This clonotype has a count of ten or more. This sequence joins TRBV20-1 and TRBJ2-7; 9 bases match TRBD2. The V and J ends lost 5 bases and 4 bases, in that order; junction bases with no gene match: 9. The CDR3 is made up of 14 amino acids. Per germline, CDR1 DFQATT and CDR2 SNEGSKA (reference sequence). CDR3 sequence (DNA): TGCAGTGCTGGGGGTAGCGGGAGTCGGTACGAGCAGTACTTC. It yields the protein CSAGGSGSRYEQYF.

This clonotype was seen only a few times. The genes are TRBV20-1 and TRBJ1-1; weak D call: TRBD1 (5 bases). From germline, CDR1 is DFQATT and CDR2 SNEGSKA (reference sequence). The CDR3 spans 12 residues. V was pared by 6 bases and J by 7 bases, with 15 bases between. The CDR3 loop is CSAILGVDEAFF. Here the CDR3 DNA reads TGCAGTGCGATTCTGGGGGTTGATGAAGCTTTCTTT.